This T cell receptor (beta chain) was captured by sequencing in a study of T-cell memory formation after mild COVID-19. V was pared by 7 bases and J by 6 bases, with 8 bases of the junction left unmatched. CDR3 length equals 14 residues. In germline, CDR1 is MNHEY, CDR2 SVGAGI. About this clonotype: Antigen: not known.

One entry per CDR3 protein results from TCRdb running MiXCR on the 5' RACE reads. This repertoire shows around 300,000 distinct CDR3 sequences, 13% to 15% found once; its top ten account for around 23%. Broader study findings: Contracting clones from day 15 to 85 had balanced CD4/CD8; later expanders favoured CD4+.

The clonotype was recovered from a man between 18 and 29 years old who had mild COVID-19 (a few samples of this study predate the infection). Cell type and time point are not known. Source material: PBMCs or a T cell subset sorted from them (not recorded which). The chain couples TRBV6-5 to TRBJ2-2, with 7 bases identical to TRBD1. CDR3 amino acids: CASTRQGSAGELFF. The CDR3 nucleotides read TGTGCCAGCACCAGACAGGGTTCGGCCGGGGAGCTGTTTTTT.